This T cell receptor (beta chain) was recorded in a study of shared clonotypes between healthy human individuals. The V segment lost 3 bases and the J segment 0 bases; nucleotides outside the gene matches: 3. The length of the CDR3 is 15 residues. Germline CDR1 and CDR2: SGHRS and YFSETQ. TCRdb keeps only in-frame clones here, not all; method: immunoSEQ multiplex PCR. The sample carries some 660,000 clones, about 80% recorded once. There were no recent acute infections or vaccinations among the donors, who were healthy HIV-negative adults. Sequencing was performed on memory CD4+ T cells sorted from blood. The sample's subset: CD45RA-negative fraction. This TCR was sampled from a woman aged 25 to 45 in good health. The genes are TRBV5-1 and TRBJ2-7; 10 bases are a match to TRBD2. CDR3 sequence reads: CASSYGTSDSYEQYF. CDR3 bases: TGCGCCAGCAGCTACGGGACTAGCGACTCCTACGAGCAGTACTTC.